This T cell receptor (beta chain) was identified during a study of blood T cell repertoires in COVID-19. Study in general: Researchers got acute and convalescent COVID-19 samples from the United States, Italy and Spain. In each case, the material was cDNA or gDNA derived from T cells, B-cell-depleted T cells, or PBMCs.

Germline V CDR1 and CDR2: SGHTA, FQGTGA. V lost 2 bases, J lost 4 bases, and 5 bases stayed unmatched. The CDR3 is 14 amino acids. Followed longitudinally, the Seattle patients had been enrolled during active infection. Profiled with immunoSEQ multiplex PCR; TCRdb holds only in-frame clones, not every one. The sample has tens of thousands of clones; approximately 75% are singletons. Sequencing was done on a sample of peripheral blood. The clonotype comes from a woman between 65 and 79 years old with COVID-19, enrolled during active disease. V and J are TRBV7-3 and TRBJ2-7, with 7 bases identical to TRBD2. This CDR3 is CASSLLGGMYEQYF. In DNA form, the CDR3 reads TGTGCCAGCAGCTTACTCGGGGGGATGTACGAGCAGTACTTC.